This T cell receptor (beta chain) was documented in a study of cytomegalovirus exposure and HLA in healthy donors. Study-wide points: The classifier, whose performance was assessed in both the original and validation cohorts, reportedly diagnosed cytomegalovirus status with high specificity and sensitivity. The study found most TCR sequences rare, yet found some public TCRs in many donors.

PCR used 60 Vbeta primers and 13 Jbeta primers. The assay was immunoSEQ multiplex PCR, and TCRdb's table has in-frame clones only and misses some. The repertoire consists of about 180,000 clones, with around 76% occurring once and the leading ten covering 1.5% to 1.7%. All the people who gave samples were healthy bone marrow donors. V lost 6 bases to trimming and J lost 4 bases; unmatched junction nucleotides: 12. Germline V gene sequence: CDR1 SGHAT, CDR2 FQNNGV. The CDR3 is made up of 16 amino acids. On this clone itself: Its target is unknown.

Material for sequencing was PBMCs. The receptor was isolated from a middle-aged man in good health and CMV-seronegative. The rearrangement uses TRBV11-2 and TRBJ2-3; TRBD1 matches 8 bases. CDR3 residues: CASSPGGGSRADTQYF. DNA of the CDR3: TGTGCCAGCAGTCCAGGGGGCGGGTCGAGGGCAGATACGCAGTATTTT.